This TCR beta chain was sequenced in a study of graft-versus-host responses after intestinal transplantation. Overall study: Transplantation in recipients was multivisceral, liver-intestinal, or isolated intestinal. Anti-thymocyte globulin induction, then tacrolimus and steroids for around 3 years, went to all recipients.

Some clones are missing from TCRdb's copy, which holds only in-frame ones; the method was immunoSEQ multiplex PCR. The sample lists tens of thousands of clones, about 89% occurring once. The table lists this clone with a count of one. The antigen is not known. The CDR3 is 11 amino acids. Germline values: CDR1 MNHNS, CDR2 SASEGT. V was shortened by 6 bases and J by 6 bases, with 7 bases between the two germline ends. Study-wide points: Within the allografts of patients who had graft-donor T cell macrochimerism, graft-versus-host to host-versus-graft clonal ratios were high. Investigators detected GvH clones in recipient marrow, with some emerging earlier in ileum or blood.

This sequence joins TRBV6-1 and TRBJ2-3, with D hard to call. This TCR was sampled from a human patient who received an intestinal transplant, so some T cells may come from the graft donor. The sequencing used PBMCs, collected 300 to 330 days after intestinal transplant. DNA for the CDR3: TGTGCCAGCAGATGGTATGATACGCAGTATTTT. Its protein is CASRWYDTQYF.